A selection of T cell receptor beta chains follows, all from one sample in a study of blood T cell repertoires in COVID-19. Libraries were prepared by immunoSEQ multiplex PCR; TCRdb keeps only in-frame clonotypes and omits some of them. The top ten hold approximately 2% of the sample, which has about 480,000 clones, around 87% seen once. The sample taken for sequencing was PBMCs or T cells enriched from blood (not recorded which). Receptors originate from a woman aged 35 to 49 who had recovered from COVID-19. Both conserved end residues are part of each CDR3. A D gene is named only where the DNA matches it firmly. Part of the rows lack a size; the others show once, few, many or a class for expanded clones.

cdr3_aa	cdr3_nt	cdr3_length	clone_size	j_call	d_call	v_call
CASSDRLNYGYTF	TGTGCCAGCAGCGACAGACTGAACTATGGCTACACCTTC	13	-	TRBJ1-2	-	TRBV5-4
CACFPRGTEAFF	TGTGCCTGTTTTCCGAGAGGCACTGAAGCTTTCTTT	12	-	TRBJ1-1	-	TRBV30
CASSSLTSDCEQYF	TGTGCCAGTAGTTCCCTGACTAGCGATTGCGAGCAGTACTTC	14	-	TRBJ2-7	TRBD2	TRBV19
CASSFRGSKGDTQYF	TGTGCCAGCAGCTTCCGGGGGAGTAAAGGAGATACGCAGTATTTT	15	-	TRBJ2-3	-	TRBV11-3
CASSSAPGAGRAGETQYF	TGTGCCAGCAGCTCCGCCCCCGGGGCCGGGAGGGCGGGGGAGACCCAGTACTTC	18	-	TRBJ2-5	TRBD2	TRBV3-1/TRBV3-2
CSVNRGPPEAFF	TGCAGCGTAAACAGGGGGCCGCCAGAAGCTTTCTTT	12	-	TRBJ1-1	TRBD1	TRBV29-1
CASSQAEVVYGYTF	TGCGCCAGCAGCCAAGCCGAGGTCGTCTATGGCTACACCTTC	14	-	TRBJ1-2	-	TRBV4-1
CASSFGDRVYGYTF	TGTGCCAGCAGTTTTGGGGACAGGGTCTATGGCTACACCTTC	14	-	TRBJ1-2	TRBD1	TRBV28
CASRRLSYGYTF	TGTGCCAGCAGACGCCTTAGCTATGGCTACACCTTC	12	-	TRBJ1-2	-	TRBV2
CASSPSPPYTWENEKLFF	TGTGCCAGCTCACCTTCACCACCTTACACCTGGGAGAATGAAAAACTGTTTTTT	18	-	TRBJ1-4	-	TRBV18
CSVGGTGAYEQYF	TGCAGCGTTGGGGGGACAGGCGCCTACGAGCAGTACTTC	13	-	TRBJ2-7	TRBD1	TRBV29-1
CSGDRVPYGYTF	TGTTCGGGGGACAGGGTGCCCTATGGCTACACCTTC	12	-	TRBJ1-2	TRBD1	TRBV30
CASSEGALGNTIYF	TGTGCCAGCAGCGAGGGGGCGCTTGGAAACACCATATATTTT	14	-	TRBJ1-3	TRBD1	TRBV6-5
CASSRGQSTDTQYF	TGCGCCAGCAGCCGGGGACAGTCCACAGATACGCAGTATTTT	14	-	TRBJ2-3	TRBD1	TRBV5-1
CASRSHGLAGDNEQFF	TGTGCCAGTAGAAGCCACGGACTAGCGGGAGACAATGAGCAGTTCTTC	16	-	TRBJ2-1	TRBD2	TRBV19
CAWSGSQKLFF	TGTGCCTGGAGTGGGAGTCAGAAACTGTTTTTT	11	-	TRBJ1-4	-	TRBV30
CASSFASSGNTIYF	TGTGCCAGCAGCTTCGCTAGCTCTGGAAACACCATATATTTT	14	-	TRBJ1-3	-	TRBV7-2
CASSRVGVTDTQYF	TGTGCCAGCAGCCGTGTGGGCGTCACAGATACGCAGTATTTT	14	-	TRBJ2-3	-	TRBV7-9
CASSKTGLAVMLGSYNEQFF	TGTGCCAGCAGCAAAACGGGACTAGCAGTCATGTTAGGCTCCTACAATGAGCAGTTCTTC	20	-	TRBJ2-1	-	TRBV21-1
CATSDPDRINNQPQHF	TGTGCCACCAGTGATCCTGACAGGATTAACAATCAGCCCCAGCATTTT	16	-	TRBJ1-5	-	TRBV24-1
CASSRGSGGLGGNEQFF	TGTGCCAGCAGCCGGGGGTCGGGGGGACTAGGAGGCAATGAGCAGTTCTTC	17	-	TRBJ2-1	TRBD2	TRBV11-3
CASSKPGGVREKLFF	TGTGCCAGCAGCAAACCGGGGGGGGTACGAGAAAAACTGTTTTTT	15	-	TRBJ1-4	-	TRBV6-8
CASSFSLRDRGTEAFF	TGCGCCAGCAGCTTCTCCCTCCGGGACAGGGGCACTGAAGCTTTCTTT	16	once	TRBJ1-1	TRBD1	TRBV5-1
CASSTTGLSGANVLTF	TGTGCCAGCAGCACGACAGGGTTATCTGGGGCCAACGTCCTGACTTTC	16	-	TRBJ2-6	TRBD1	TRBV9
CASGRDRGEQFF	TGCGCCAGCGGGAGGGATAGGGGTGAGCAGTTCTTC	12	-	TRBJ2-1	TRBD2	TRBV5-1
CASSLGLAPQEQFF	TGTGCCAGCAGCCTGGGACTAGCCCCTCAGGAGCAGTTCTTC	14	-	TRBJ2-1	TRBD2	TRBV5-4
CATSRGRDRGTSGANVLTF	TGTGCCACCAGCAGAGGCCGGGACAGGGGGACCTCTGGGGCCAACGTCCTGACTTTC	19	-	TRBJ2-6	TRBD1	TRBV15
CASSLSGGYTEAFF	TGTGCCAGCAGTTTATCAGGGGGATATACTGAAGCTTTCTTT	14	-	TRBJ1-1	-	TRBV27
CASSVQGSNTEAFF	TGTGCCAGCAGCGTACAGGGGAGTAACACTGAAGCTTTCTTT	14	-	TRBJ1-1	TRBD1	TRBV4-2
CASNGDIGNSPLHF	TGTGCCAGCAACGGGGACATTGGGAATTCACCCCTCCACTTT	14	-	TRBJ1-6	-	TRBV21-1
CASSVEQGWEQYF	TGTGCCAGCAGCGTAGAACAGGGCTGGGAGCAGTACTTC	13	-	TRBJ2-7	-	TRBV9
CASSQGRETQYF	TGTGCCAGCAGCCAAGGGAGGGAGACCCAGTACTTC	12	once	TRBJ2-5	-	TRBV3-1/TRBV3-2
CASSGYDRGTEAFF	TGCGCCAGCAGCGGGTACGACAGGGGCACTGAAGCTTTCTTT	14	-	TRBJ1-1	TRBD1	TRBV5-1
CASSQDRQGKYF	TGTGCCAGCAGCCAAGACAGACAGGGGAAGTACTTC	12	-	TRBJ2-7	TRBD1	TRBV3-1/TRBV3-2
CASRVVGTSGNAGELFF	TGTGCCAGCAGGGTAGTGGGGACTAGCGGGAATGCCGGGGAGCTGTTTTTT	17	-	TRBJ2-2	TRBD2	TRBV7-2
CASSGFRTGEGGYTF	TGTGCCAGCAGTGGATTCCGGACAGGGGAGGGTGGCTACACCTTC	15	-	TRBJ1-2	TRBD1	TRBV27
CASSYASARGQETQYF	TGTGCCAGCAGTTACGCGTCTGCCAGGGGGCAAGAGACCCAGTACTTC	16	-	TRBJ2-5	TRBD1	TRBV6-5
CASSTGLAFYNEQFF	TGTGCCAGCAGCACGGGACTAGCGTTCTACAATGAGCAGTTCTTC	15	-	TRBJ2-1	TRBD2	TRBV7-2
CASSFYKGGRGYEQYF	TGTGCCAGCAGCTTTTACAAGGGCGGTCGGGGTTACGAGCAGTACTTC	16	-	TRBJ2-7	-	TRBV11-3
CASSEDMNTEAFF	TGCGCCAGCAGTGAGGACATGAACACTGAAGCTTTCTTT	13	-	TRBJ1-1	-	TRBV10-1
CASSLLGPAPLHF	TGTGCCAGCAGCTTGCTTGGGCCGGCGCCCCTCCACTTT	13	once	TRBJ1-6	-	TRBV5-4
CASTTMTGGNQPQHF	TGTGCCAGCACGACTATGACAGGGGGTAATCAGCCCCAGCATTTT	15	once	TRBJ1-5	TRBD1	TRBV28
CATSSWARGGTDTQYF	TGTGCCACCTCCTCCTGGGCCCGGGGGGGCACAGATACGCAGTATTTT	16	-	TRBJ2-3	TRBD2	TRBV27
CASSADRGTQYF	TGCGCCAGCAGCGCCGACAGGGGTACGCAGTATTTT	12	-	TRBJ2-3	TRBD1	TRBV10-1
CATSEGGAGNTDTQYF	TGTGCCACCAGTGAGGGGGGGGCGGGGAACACAGATACGCAGTATTTT	16	-	TRBJ2-3	-	TRBV24-1
CASSQEGLAVNNEQFF	TGCGCCAGCAGCCAAGAAGGGCTAGCGGTGAACAATGAGCAGTTCTTC	16	-	TRBJ2-1	TRBD2	TRBV4-3
CASSQGDRGHNSPLHF	TGCGCCAGCAGCCAGGGGGACAGGGGACATAATTCACCCCTCCACTTT	16	-	TRBJ1-6	TRBD1	TRBV4-3
CASSQHVSLDRGNYGYTF	TGTGCCAGCAGCCAGCACGTGTCTTTGGACAGGGGGAACTATGGCTACACCTTC	18	-	TRBJ1-2	TRBD1	TRBV4-2
CASSLRWDRGSNYGYTF	TGTGCCAGCAGTTTAAGATGGGACAGGGGGTCCAACTATGGCTACACCTTC	17	-	TRBJ1-2	TRBD1	TRBV27
CASRRESTGELFF	TGTGCCAGCAGGCGGGAGTCCACCGGGGAGCTGTTTTTT	13	-	TRBJ2-2	TRBD2	TRBV25-1
CASSLEPSSYEQYF	TGTGCCAGCAGCTTAGAACCGAGCTCCTACGAGCAGTACTTC	14	-	TRBJ2-7	-	TRBV11-2
CASSRQWATNEKLFF	TGTGCCAGCAGCCGACAGTGGGCAACTAATGAAAAACTGTTTTTT	15	-	TRBJ1-4	-	TRBV14
CANGPGGSYGYTF	TGTGCCAACGGACCGGGGGGCTCCTATGGCTACACCTTC	13	-	TRBJ1-2	-	TRBV28
CASSAGTGGNSPLHF	TGTGCCAGCAGCGCCGGGACAGGGGGAAATTCACCCCTCCACTTT	15	-	TRBJ1-6	TRBD1	TRBV7-9
CATSDPGTGIDGYTF	TGTGCCACCAGTGACCCCGGGACAGGGATTGACGGCTACACCTTC	15	-	TRBJ1-2	TRBD1	TRBV24-1
CASSQGTASYEQYF	TGTGCCAGCAGCCAAGGGACAGCCAGCTACGAGCAGTACTTC	14	-	TRBJ2-7	-	TRBV3-1/TRBV3-2